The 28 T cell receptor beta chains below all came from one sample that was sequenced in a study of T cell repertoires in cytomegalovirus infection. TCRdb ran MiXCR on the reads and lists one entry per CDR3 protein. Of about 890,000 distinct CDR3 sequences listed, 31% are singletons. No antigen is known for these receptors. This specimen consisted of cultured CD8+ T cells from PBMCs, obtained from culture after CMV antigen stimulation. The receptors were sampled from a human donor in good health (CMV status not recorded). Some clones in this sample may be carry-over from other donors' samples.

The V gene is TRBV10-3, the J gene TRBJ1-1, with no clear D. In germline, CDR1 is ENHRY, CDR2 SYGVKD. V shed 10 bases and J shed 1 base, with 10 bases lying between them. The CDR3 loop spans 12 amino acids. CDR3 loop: CANGAGNTEAFF. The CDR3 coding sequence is TGTGCCAACGGTGCAGGGAACACTGAAGCTTTCTTT.

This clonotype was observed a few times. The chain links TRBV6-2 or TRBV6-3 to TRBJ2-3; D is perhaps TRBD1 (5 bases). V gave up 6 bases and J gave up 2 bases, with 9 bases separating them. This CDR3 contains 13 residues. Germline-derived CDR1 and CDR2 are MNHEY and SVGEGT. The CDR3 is CASSWTTTDTQYF. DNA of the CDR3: TGTGCCAGCAGCTGGACAACCACAGATACGCAGTATTTT.

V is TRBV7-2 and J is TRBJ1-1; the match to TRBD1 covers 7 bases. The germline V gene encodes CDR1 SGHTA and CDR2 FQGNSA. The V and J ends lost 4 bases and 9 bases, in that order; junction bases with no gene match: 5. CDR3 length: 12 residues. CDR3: CASSSDRAQAFF. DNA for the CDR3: TGTGCCAGCAGCTCCGACAGGGCCCAAGCTTTCTTT. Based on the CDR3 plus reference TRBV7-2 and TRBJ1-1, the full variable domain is GAGVSQSPSNKVTEKGKDVELRCDPISGHTALYWYRQSLGQGLEFLIYFQGNSAPDKSGLPSDRFSAERTGGSVSTLTIQRTQQEDSAVYLCASSSDRAQAFFGQGTRLTVV.

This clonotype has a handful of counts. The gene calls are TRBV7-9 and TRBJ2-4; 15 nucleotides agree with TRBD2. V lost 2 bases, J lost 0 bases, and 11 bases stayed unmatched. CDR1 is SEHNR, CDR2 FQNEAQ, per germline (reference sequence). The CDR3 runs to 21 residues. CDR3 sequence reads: CASSLTDPGLAGGRAKNIQYF. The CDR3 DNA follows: TGTGCCAGCAGCTTAACAGACCCGGGACTAGCGGGGGGCCGAGCCAAAAACATTCAGTACTTC.

DNA of the CDR3: TGTGCCAGCAGTTACACAACTAGCGATTACAATGAGCAGTTCTTC. Protein: CASSYTTSDYNEQFF. The chain carries TRBV6-5 and TRBJ2-1, with 7 bases identical to TRBD2. The CDR3 is 15 residues long. Unmatched junction bases numbered 5, after V lost 2 bases and J lost 4 bases. The germline CDR1 and CDR2 sequences are MNHEY and SVGAGI.

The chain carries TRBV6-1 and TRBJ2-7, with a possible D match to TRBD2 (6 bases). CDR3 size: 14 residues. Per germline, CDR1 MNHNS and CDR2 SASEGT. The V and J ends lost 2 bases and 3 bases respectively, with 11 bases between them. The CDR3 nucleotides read TGTGCCAGCAGTGAAATCAGGGAGGACTACGAGCAGTACGTC. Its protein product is CASSEIREDYEQYV.

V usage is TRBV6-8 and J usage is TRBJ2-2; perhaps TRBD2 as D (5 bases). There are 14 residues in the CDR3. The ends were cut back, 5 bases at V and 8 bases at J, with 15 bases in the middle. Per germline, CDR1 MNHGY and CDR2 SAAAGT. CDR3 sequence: CASSDYFQAGELFF. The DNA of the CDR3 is TGTGCCAGCAGTGACTACTTCCAGGCAGGGGAGCTGTTTTTT.

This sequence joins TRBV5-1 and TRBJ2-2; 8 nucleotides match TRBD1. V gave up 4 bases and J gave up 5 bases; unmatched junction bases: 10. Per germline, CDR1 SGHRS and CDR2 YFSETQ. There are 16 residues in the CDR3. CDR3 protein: CASSHPGQGITGELFF. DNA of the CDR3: TGCGCCAGCAGCCACCCCGGACAGGGAATAACCGGGGAGCTGTTTTTT.

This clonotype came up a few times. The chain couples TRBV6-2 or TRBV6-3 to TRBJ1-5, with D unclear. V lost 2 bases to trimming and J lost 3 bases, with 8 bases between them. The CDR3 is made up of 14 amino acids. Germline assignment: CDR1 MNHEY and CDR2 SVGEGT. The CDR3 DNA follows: TGTGCCAGCAGTTACGTCAGCAACAATCAGCCCCAGCATTTT. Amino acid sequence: CASSYVSNNQPQHF.

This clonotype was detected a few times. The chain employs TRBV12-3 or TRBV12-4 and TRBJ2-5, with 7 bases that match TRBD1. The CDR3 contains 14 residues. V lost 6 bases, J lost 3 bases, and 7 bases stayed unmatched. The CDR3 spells CASRAGTAKETQYF. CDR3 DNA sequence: TGTGCCAGCAGGGCCGGGACAGCGAAAGAGACCCAGTACTTC.

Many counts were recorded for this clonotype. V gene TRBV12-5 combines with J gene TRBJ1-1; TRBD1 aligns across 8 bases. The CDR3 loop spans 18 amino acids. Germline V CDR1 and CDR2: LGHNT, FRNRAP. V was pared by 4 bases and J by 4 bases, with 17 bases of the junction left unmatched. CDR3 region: CASGWSASQGEVRTEAFF. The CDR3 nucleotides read TGTGCTAGTGGTTGGTCCGCTTCACAGGGGGAAGTCCGCACTGAAGCTTTCTTT.

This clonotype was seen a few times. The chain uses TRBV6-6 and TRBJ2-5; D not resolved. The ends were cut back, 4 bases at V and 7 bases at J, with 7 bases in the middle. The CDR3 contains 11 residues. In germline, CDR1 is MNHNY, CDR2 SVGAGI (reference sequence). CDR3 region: CASSSDGTQYF. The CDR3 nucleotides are TGTGCCAGCAGTTCTGATGGGACCCAGTACTTC.

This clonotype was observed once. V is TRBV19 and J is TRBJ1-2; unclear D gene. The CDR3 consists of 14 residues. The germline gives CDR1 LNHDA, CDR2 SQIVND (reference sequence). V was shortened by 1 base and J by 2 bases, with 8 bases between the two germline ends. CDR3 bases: TGTGCCAGTAGTATAGGGGTCGTAAACTATGGCTACACCTTC. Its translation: CASSIGVVNYGYTF.

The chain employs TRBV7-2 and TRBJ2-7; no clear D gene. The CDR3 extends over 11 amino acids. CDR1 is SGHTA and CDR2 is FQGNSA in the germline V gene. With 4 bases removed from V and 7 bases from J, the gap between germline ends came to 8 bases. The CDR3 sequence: CASSSVQEQYF. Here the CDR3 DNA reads TGTGCCAGCAGCTCGGTGCAAGAGCAGTACTTC.

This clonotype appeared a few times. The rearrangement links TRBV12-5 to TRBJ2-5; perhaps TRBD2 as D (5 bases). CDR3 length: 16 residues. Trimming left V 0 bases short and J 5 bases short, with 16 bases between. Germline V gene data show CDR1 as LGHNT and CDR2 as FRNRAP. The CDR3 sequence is CASGLVRELAKETQYF. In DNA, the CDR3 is TGTGCTAGTGGTTTGGTAAGGGAGTTAGCCAAGGAGACCCAGTACTTC.

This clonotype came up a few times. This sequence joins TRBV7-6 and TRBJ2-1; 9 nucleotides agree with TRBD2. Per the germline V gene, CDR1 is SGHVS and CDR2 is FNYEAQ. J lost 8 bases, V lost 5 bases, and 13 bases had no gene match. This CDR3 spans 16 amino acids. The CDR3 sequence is CASSPGWGGGADEQFF. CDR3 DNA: TGTGCCAGCAGCCCAGGGTGGGGCGGGGGGGCCGATGAGCAGTTCTTC.

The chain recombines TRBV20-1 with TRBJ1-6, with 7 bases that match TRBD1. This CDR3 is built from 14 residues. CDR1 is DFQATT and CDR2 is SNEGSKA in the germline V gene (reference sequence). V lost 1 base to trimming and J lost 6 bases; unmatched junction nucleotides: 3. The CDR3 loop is CSARARDSNSPLHF. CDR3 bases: TGCAGTGCTAGAGCCAGGGACAGTAATTCACCCCTCCACTTT.

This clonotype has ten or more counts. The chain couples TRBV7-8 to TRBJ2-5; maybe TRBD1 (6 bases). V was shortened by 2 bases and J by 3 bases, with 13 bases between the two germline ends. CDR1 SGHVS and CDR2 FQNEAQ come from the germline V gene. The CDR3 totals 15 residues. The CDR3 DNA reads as TGTGCCAGCAGCTTAAGTACCCAGGGGAAAGAGACCCAGTACTTC. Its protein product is CASSLSTQGKETQYF.

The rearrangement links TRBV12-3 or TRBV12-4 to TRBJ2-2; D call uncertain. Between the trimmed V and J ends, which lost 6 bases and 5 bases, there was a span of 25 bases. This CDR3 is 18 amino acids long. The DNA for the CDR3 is TGTGCCAGCAGATTCCAGATATCCACCCGGGTTGAGACCGGGGAGCTGTTTTTT. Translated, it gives CASRFQISTRVETGELFF.

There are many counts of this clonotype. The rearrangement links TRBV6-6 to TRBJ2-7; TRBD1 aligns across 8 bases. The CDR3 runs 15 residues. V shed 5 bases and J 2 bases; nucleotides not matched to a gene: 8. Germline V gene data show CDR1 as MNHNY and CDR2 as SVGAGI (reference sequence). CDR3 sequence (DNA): TGTGCCAGCAGTCTTTCCGGGACAGGCACCTACGAGCAGTACGTC. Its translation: CASSLSGTGTYEQYV.

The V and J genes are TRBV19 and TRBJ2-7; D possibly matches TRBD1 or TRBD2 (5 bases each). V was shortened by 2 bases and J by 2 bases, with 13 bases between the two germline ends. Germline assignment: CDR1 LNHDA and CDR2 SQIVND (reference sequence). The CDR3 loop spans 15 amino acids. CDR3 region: CASSINGAGPYEQYF. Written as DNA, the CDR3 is TGTGCCAGTAGTATAAACGGGGCAGGACCCTACGAGCAGTACTTC.

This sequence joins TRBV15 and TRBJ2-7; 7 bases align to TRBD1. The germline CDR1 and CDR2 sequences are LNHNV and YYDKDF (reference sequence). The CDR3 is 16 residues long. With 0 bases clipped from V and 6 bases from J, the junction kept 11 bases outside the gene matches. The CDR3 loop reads CATSRDRATGSSEQYV. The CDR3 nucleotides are TGTGCCACCAGCAGAGATAGAGCGACAGGGTCAAGCGAGCAGTACGTC.

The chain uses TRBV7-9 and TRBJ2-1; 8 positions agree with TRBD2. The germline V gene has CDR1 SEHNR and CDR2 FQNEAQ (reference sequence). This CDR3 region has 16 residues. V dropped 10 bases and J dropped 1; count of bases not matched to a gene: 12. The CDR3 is CAIRGTSGVSYNEQFF. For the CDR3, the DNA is TGTGCCATAAGAGGGACTAGTGGGGTGTCCTACAATGAGCAGTTCTTC. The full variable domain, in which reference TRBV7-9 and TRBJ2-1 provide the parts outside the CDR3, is DTGVSQNPRHKITKRGQNVTFRCDPISEHNRLYWYRQTLGQGPEFLTYFQNEAQLEKSRLLSDRFSAERPKGSFSTLEIQRTEQGDSAMYLCAIRGTSGVSYNEQFFGPGTRLTVL.

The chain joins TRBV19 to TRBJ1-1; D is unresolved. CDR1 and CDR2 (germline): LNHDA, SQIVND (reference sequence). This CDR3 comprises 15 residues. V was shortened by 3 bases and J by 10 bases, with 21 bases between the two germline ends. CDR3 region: CASSISPGSRNGAFF. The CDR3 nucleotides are TGTGCCAGTAGTATTTCCCCCGGGTCCCGGAACGGAGCTTTCTTT. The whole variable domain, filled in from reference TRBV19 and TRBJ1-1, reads DGGITQSPKYLFRKEGQNVTLSCEQNLNHDAMYWYRQDPGQGLRLIYYSQIVNDFQKGDIAEGYSVSREKKESFPLTVTSAQKNPTAFYLCASSISPGSRNGAFFGQGTRLTVV.

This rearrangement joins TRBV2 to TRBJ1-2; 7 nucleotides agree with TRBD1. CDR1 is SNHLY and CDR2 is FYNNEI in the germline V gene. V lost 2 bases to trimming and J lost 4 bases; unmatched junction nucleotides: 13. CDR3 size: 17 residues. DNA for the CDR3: TGTGCCAGCAGTGAATATCACTTGGTGACAGGGACCTATGGCTACACCTTC. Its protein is CASSEYHLVTGTYGYTF.

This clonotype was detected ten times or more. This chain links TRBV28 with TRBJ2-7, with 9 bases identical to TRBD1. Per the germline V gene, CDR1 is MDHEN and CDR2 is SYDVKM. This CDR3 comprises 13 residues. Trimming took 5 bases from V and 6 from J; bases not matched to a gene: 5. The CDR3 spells CASSRTGALEQYV. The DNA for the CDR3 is TGTGCCAGCAGTCGGACAGGGGCCCTCGAGCAGTACGTC.

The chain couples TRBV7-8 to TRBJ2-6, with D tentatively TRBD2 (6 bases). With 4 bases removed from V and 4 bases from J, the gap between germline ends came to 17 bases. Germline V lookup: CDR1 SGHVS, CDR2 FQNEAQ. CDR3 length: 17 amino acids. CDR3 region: CASSSKYAGSGANVLTF. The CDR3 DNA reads TGTGCCAGCAGCTCTAAGTACGCGGGGTCCGGGGCCAACGTCCTGACTTTC.

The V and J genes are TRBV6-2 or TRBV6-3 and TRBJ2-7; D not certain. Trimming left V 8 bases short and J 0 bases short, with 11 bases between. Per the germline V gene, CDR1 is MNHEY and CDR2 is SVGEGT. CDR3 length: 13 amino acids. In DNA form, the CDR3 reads TGTGCCAGCTCCATGGACCCCTCCTACGAGCAGTACGTC. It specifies CASSMDPSYEQYV.